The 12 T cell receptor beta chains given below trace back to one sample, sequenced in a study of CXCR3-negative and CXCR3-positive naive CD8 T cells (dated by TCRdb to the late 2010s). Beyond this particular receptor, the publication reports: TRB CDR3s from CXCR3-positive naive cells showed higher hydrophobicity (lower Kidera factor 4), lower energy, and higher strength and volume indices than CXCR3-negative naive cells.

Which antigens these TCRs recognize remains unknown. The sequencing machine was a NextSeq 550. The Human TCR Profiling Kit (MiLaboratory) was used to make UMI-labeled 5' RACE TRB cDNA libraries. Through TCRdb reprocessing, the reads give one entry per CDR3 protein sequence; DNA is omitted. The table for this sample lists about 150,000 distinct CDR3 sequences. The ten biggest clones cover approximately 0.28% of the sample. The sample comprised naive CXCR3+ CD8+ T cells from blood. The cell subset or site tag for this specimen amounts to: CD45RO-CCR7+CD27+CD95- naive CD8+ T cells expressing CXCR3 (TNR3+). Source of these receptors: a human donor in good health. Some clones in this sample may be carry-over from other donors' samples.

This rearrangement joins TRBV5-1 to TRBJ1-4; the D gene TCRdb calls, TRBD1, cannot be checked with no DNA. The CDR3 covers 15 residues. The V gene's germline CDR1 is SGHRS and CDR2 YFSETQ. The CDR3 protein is CASRQGYRGNEKLFF.

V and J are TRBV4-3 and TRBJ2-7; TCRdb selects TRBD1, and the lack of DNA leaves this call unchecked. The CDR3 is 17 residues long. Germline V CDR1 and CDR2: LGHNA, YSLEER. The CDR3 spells CASSQDKGWGARYEQYF.

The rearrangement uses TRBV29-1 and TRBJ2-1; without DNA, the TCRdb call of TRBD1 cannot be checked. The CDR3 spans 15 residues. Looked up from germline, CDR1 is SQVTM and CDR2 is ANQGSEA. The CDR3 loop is CSVEWGDISYNEQFF.

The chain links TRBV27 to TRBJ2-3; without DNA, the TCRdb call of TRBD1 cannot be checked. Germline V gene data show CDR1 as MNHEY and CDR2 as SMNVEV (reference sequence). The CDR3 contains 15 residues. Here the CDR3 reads CASSLIGGSGDTQYF.

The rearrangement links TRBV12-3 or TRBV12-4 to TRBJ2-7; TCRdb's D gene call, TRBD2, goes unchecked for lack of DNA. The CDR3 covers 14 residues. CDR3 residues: CASSLGFGRDEQYF.

The CDR3 loop reads CASSPPQGDGLLGEAFF. The chain combines TRBV18 with TRBJ1-1; no DNA is available, so the TRBD1 call from TCRdb remains unchecked. The CDR3 consists of 17 residues. In germline, CDR1 is KGHSH, CDR2 LQKENI. Using reference TRBV18 and TRBJ1-1 for the parts outside the CDR3, the full variable domain is NAGVMQNPRHLVRRRGQEARLRCSPMKGHSHVYWYRQLPEEGLKFMVYLQKENIIDESGMPKERFSAEFPKEGPSILRIQQVVRGDSAAYFCASSPPQGDGLLGEAFFGQGTRLTVV.

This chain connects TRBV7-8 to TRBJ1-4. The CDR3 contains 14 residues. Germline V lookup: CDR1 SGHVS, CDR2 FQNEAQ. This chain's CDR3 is CASSLAAGPEKLFF.

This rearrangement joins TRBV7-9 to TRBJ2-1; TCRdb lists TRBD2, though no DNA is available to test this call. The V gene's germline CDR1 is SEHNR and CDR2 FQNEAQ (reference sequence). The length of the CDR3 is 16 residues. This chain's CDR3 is CASSSRTSGDVNEQFF.

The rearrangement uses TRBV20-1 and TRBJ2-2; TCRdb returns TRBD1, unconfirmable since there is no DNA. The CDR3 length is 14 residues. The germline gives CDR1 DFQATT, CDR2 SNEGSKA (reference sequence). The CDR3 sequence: CSASKGADTGELFF.

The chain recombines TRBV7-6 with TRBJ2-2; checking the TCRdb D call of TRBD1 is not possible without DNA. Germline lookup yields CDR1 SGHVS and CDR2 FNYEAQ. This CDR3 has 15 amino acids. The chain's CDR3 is CASSSPGQGTGELFF.

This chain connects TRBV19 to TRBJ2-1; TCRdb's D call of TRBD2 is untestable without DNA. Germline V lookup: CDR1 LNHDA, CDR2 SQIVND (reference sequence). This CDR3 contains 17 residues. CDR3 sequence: CASSISSGLSSYNEQFF.

CDR3 loop: CASSSARVSSYEQYF. The rearrangement links TRBV5-1 to TRBJ2-7. The CDR3 has 15 residues. Looked up from germline, CDR1 is SGHRS and CDR2 is YFSETQ. The whole variable domain, remainder taken from reference TRBV5-1 and TRBJ2-7, is KAGVTQTPRYLIKTRGQQVTLSCSPISGHRSVSWYQQTPGQGLQFLFEYFSETQRNKGNFPGRFSGRQFSNSRSEMNVSTLELGDSALYLCASSSARVSSYEQYFGPGTRLTVT.